Sequencing of this T cell receptor (beta chain) was carried out in a study of post-analysis software for immune sequencing data. The library was made from cDNA and included unique molecular identifiers. TCRdb independently ran MiXCR on the PCR reads; one entry per CDR3 protein. Here the sample spans about 570,000 distinct CDR3 sequences, 34% being singletons. Source material: blood. This sequence originates from a girl younger than 18 with multiple sclerosis.

The CDR3 DNA sequence: TGTGCCACCAGCAGAGATTTAGGGAACACTGAAGCTTTCTTT. Protein product: CATSRDLGNTEAFF. This chain uses TRBV15 with TRBJ1-1, with D uncertain. Looked up from germline, CDR1 is LNHNV and CDR2 is YYDKDF (reference sequence). With 0 bases removed from V and 1 base from J, the gap between germline ends came to 6 bases. This CDR3 has 14 residues.